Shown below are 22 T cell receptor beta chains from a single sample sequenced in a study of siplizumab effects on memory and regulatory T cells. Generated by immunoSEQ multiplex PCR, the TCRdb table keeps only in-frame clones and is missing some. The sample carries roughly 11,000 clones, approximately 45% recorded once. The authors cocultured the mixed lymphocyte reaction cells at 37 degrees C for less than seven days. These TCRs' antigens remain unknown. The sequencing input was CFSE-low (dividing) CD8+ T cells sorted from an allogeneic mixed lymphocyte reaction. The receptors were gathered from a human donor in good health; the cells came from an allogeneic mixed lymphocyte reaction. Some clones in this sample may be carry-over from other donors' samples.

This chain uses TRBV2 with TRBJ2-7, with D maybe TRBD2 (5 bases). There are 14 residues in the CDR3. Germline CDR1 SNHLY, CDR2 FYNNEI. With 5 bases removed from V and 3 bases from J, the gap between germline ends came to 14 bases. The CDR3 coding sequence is TGTGCCAGCAGTACCCCGGGGTCAGGCTACGAGCAGTACTTC. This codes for CASSTPGSGYEQYF. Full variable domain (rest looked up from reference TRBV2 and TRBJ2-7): EPEVTQTPSHQVTQMGQEVILRCVPISNHLYFYWYRQILGQKVEFLVSFYNNEISEKSEIFDDQFSVERPDGSNFTLKIRSTKLEDSAMYFCASSTPGSGYEQYFGPGTRLTVT.

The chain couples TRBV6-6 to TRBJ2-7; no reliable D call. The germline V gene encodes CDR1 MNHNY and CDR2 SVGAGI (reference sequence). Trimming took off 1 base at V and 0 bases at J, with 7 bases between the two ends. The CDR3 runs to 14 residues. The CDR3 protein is CASSYFGGSYEQYF. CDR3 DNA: TGTGCCAGCAGTTACTTCGGCGGCTCCTACGAGCAGTACTTC.

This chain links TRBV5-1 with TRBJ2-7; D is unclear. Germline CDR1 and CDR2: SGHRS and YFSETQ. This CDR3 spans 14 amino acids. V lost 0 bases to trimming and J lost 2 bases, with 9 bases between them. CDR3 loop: CASSLVPGTYEQYF. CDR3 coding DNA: TGCGCCAGCAGCTTGGTCCCAGGCACCTACGAGCAGTACTTC.

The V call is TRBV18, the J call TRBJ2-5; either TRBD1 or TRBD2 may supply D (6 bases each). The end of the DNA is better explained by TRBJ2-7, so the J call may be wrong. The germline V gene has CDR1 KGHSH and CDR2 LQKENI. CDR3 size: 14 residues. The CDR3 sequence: CASSPGAGAYEQYF. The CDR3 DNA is TGTGCCAGCTCCCCGGGGGCAGGGGCCTACGAGCAGTACTTC.

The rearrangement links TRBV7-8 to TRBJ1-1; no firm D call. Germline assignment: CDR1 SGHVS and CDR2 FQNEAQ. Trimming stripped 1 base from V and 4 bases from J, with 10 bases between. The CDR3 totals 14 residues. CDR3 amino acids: CASSLGYGSTEAFF. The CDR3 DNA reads TGTGCCAGCAGCTTAGGATATGGAAGCACTGAAGCTTTCTTT. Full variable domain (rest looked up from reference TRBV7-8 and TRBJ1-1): GAGVSQSPRYKVAKRGQDVALRCDPISGHVSLFWYQQALGQGPEFLTYFQNEAQLDKSGLPSDRFFAERPEGSVSTLKIQRTQQEDSAVYLCASSLGYGSTEAFFGQGTRLTVV.

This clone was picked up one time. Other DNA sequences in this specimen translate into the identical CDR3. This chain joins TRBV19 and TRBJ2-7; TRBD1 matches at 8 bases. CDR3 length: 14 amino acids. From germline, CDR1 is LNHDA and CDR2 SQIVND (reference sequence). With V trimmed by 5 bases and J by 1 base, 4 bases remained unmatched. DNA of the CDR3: TGTGCCAGTAGTGCCGGACAGGGATCCTACGAGCAGTACTTC. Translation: CASSAGQGSYEQYF.

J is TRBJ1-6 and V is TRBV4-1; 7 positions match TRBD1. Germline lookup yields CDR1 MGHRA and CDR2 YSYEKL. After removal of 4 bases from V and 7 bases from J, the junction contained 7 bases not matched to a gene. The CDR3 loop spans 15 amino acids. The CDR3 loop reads CASSPWTGSNSPLHF. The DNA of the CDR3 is TGCGCCAGCAGCCCCTGGACAGGTTCCAATTCACCCCTCCACTTT.

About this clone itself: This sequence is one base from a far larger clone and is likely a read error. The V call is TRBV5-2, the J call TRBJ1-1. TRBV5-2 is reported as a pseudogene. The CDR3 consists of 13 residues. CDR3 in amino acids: CASSQGWNTEAFF. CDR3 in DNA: TGCGCCAGCAGCCAAGGGTGGAACACTGAAGCTTTCTTT.

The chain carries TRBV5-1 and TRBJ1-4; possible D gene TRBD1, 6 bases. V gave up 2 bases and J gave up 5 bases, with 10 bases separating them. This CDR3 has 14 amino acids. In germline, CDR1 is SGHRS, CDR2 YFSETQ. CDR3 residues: CASSFLGGNEKLFF. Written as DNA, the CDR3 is TGCGCCAGCAGCTTCCTAGGGGGGAATGAAAAACTGTTTTTT.

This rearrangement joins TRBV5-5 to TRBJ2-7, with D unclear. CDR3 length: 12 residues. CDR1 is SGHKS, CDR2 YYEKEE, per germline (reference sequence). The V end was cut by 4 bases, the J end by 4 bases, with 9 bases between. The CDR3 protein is CASSGARYEQYF. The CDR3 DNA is TGTGCCAGCAGCGGAGCTCGATACGAGCAGTACTTC.

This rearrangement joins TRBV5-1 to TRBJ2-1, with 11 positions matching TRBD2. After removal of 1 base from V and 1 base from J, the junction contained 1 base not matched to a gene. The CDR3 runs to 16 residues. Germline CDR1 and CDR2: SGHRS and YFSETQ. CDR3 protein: CASSLTSGSSYNEQFF. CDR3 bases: TGCGCCAGCAGCTTGACTAGCGGGAGTTCCTACAATGAGCAGTTCTTC. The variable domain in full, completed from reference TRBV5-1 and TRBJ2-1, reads KAGVTQTPRYLIKTRGQQVTLSCSPISGHRSVSWYQQTPGQGLQFLFEYFSETQRNKGNFPGRFSGRQFSNSRSEMNVSTLELGDSALYLCASSLTSGSSYNEQFFGPGTRLTVL.

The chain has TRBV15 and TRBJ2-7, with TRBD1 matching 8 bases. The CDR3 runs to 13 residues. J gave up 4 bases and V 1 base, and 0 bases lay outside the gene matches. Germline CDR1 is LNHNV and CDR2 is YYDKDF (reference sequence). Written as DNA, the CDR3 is TGTGCCACCAGCAGAGGGACAGGGTACGAGCAGTACTTC. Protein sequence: CATSRGTGYEQYF.

The CDR3 DNA reads TGTGCCAGCAGTCCAGAGGACTCCTACGAGCAGTACTTC. It specifies CASSPEDSYEQYF. This sequence joins TRBV7-2 and TRBJ2-7; D not certain. The ends were cut back, 6 bases at V and 0 bases at J, with 9 bases in the middle. Germline V gene sequence: CDR1 SGHTA, CDR2 FQGNSA. This CDR3 is 13 amino acids long.

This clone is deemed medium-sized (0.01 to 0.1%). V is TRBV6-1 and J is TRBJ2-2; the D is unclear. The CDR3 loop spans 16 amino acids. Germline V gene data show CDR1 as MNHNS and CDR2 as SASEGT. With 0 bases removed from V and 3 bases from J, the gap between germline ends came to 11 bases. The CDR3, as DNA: TGTGCCAGCAGTGAAGCGCCGCTAGTATACACCGGGGAGCTGTTTTTT. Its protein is CASSEAPLVYTGELFF.

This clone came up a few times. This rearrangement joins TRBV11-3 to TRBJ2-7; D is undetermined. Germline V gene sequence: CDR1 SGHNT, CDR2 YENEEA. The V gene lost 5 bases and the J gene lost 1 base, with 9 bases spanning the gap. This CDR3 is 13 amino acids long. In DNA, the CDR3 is TGTGCCAGCAGCCCCCCCGGTTCCTACGAGCAGTACTTC. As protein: CASSPPGSYEQYF.

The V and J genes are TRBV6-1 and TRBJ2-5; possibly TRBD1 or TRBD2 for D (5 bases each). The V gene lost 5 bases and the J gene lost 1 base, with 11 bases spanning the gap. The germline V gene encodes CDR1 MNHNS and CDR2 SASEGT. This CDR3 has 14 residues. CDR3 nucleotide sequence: TGTGCCAGCAGTACCCGGGACCTCCAAGAGACCCAGTACTTC. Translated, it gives CASSTRDLQETQYF.

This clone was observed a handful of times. The CDR3 nucleotides are TGTGCCAGCAGTGCCGGGTGGACTAGCGGGAGCAGGTACGAGCAGTACTTC. Translation: CASSAGWTSGSRYEQYF. The chain links TRBV25-1 to TRBJ2-7; 13 bases align to TRBD2. The J segment lost 4 bases and the V segment lost 4 bases, leaving 10 bases of the junction unmatched. This CDR3 region has 17 residues. From germline, CDR1 is MGHDK and CDR2 SYGVNS.

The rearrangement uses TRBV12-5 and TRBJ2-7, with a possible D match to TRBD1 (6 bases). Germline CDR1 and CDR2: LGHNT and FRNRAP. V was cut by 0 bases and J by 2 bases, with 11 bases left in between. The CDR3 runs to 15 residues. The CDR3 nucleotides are TGTGCTAGTGGTTTGGTGGACAGAAGAACCTACGAGCAGTACTTC. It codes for CASGLVDRRTYEQYF.

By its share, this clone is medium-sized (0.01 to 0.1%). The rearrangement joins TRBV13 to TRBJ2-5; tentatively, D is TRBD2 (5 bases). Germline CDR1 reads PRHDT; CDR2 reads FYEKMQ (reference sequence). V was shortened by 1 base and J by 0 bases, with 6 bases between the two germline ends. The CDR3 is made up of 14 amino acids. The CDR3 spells CASSLELDQETQYF. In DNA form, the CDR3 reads TGTGCCAGCAGCTTAGAACTAGACCAAGAGACCCAGTACTTC.

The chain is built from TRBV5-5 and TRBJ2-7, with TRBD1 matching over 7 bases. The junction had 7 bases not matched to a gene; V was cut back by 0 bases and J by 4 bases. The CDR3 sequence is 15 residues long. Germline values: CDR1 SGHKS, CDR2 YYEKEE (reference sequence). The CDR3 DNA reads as TGTGCCAGCAGCTTGGTTTTAGGGGGCTTTTACGAGCAGTACTTC. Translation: CASSLVLGGFYEQYF.

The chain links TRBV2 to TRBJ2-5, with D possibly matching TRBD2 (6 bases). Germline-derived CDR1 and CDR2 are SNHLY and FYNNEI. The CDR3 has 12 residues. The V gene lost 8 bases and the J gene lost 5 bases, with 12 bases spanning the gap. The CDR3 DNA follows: TGTGCCAGCGAGGAGGGGACGGAGACCCAGTACTTC. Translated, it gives CASEEGTETQYF.

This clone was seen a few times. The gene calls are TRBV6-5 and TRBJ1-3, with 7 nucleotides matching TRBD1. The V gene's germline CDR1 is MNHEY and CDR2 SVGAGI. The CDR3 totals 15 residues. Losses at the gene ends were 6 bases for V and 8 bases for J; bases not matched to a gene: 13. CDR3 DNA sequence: TGTGCCAGCAGGCACAGGGGTTATGAGTATCACACCATATATTTT. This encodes CASRHRGYEYHTIYF.